Presented here are 27 T cell receptor beta chains from one specimen sequenced in a study of T cell repertoires in cytomegalovirus infection. TCRdb re-analysed the reads in MiXCR, keeping a single row per CDR3 protein. Of under 850,000 distinct CDR3 sequences in the sample, roughly 36% were seen once. For these TCRs, the target antigens are not known. The sample was cultured PBMCs, taken from culture after CMV antigen stimulation. Every receptor here comes from a human donor in good health (CMV status not recorded). Some clones in this sample may be carry-over from other donors' samples.

The chain recombines TRBV9 with TRBJ2-5; a possible D gene is TRBD2 (5 bases). This CDR3 spans 15 amino acids. In germline, CDR1 is SGDLS, CDR2 YYNGEE. V was clipped by 0 bases and J by 4 bases, with 13 bases between them. CDR3 amino acids: CASSVESGVTETQYF. The CDR3 DNA reads TGTGCCAGCAGCGTAGAGAGCGGAGTGACAGAGACCCAGTACTTC.

The J gene is TRBJ2-7, the V gene TRBV24-1; tentatively, D is TRBD1 (5 bases). Germline loops: CDR1 KGHDR, CDR2 SFDVKD. Trimming cost V 3 bases and J 7 bases, with 9 bases left between them. CDR3 length equals 12 residues. The CDR3 sequence: CATSDPGLEQYF. The CDR3 coding sequence is TGTGCCACCAGTGATCCAGGGTTGGAGCAGTACTTC.

There are many counts of this clonotype. The rearrangement links TRBV7-2 to TRBJ1-1; possible D gene TRBD1, 6 bases. The CDR3 is 12 residues long. The germline V and J ends were trimmed by 5 bases and 6 bases, with 10 bases remaining between them. Germline V gene data show CDR1 as SGHTA and CDR2 as FQGNSA. The DNA of the CDR3 is TGTGCCAGCAGCATTCAGGGGTCTGAAGCTTTCTTT. It translates to CASSIQGSEAFF.

In this sample, this clonotype turned up a few times. The chain uses TRBV7-6 and TRBJ2-7, with 8 positions matching TRBD1. The CDR3 covers 15 residues. Trimming removed 1 base from V and 3 bases from J; junction bases left unmatched: 5. The V gene's germline CDR1 is SGHVS and CDR2 FNYEAQ. In DNA form, the CDR3 reads TGTGCCAGCAGCTTAGTTCCGACAGGGGACTACGAGCAGTACTTC. Translating it yields CASSLVPTGDYEQYF.

In its sample, this clonotype was seen a few times. The rearrangement uses TRBV20-1 and TRBJ2-4; 14 positions match TRBD2. CDR1 and CDR2 (germline): DFQATT, SNEGSKA (reference sequence). Unmatched junction bases numbered 15, after V lost 2 bases and J lost 12 bases. The CDR3 spans 17 residues. The CDR3 nucleotides are TGCAGTGCTAGACGGGGACTAGCGGGAGTCTGGGGGAAGGATCAGTACTTC. Protein product: CSARRGLAGVWGKDQYF.

The chain is built from TRBV18 and TRBJ1-5; D gene ambiguous. Germline lookup yields CDR1 KGHSH and CDR2 LQKENI. The CDR3 is 14 residues long. Trimming removed 3 bases from V and 7 bases from J, with 13 bases in between. CDR3 nucleotide sequence: TGTGCCAGCTCACCGGGAAGGGATGGACAGCCCCAGCATTTT. It encodes CASSPGRDGQPQHF.

This chain uses TRBV5-1 with TRBJ2-5; no reliable D call. CDR1 is SGHRS, CDR2 YFSETQ, per germline. This CDR3 comprises 14 residues. V shed 3 bases and J shed 3 bases, with 12 bases lying between them. CDR3 residues: CASSSGRVEETQYF. In DNA form, the CDR3 reads TGCGCCAGCAGCTCCGGACGGGTGGAAGAGACCCAGTACTTC.

This clonotype was counted only a few times. The CDR3 protein is CASSTPVDRGDEQFF. CDR3 DNA sequence: TGTGCCAGTAGTACCCCGGTCGATAGGGGCGATGAGCAGTTCTTC. The V gene is TRBV19, the J gene TRBJ2-1, with a weak D call TRBD1 (5 bases). CDR3 length: 15 residues. Germline-derived CDR1 and CDR2 are LNHDA and SQIVND (reference sequence). Deletions cut 4 bases from V and 8 bases from J, with 18 bases between.

Remarks on this clonotype: Given a much more abundant clone one base away, this may be a read error. The gene calls are TRBV11-2 and TRBJ2-1, with D maybe TRBD1 (5 bases). The closer fit of TRBJ2-7 to the DNA end suggests the J call may be wrong. Germline V CDR1 and CDR2: SGHAT, FQNNGV. CDR3 length: 13 residues. The CDR3 is CASSLAGYNEQYF. The CDR3 bases are TGTGCCAGCAGCTTAGCAGGGTACAATGAGCAGTACTTC.

The chain has TRBV11-3 and TRBJ2-1, with D possibly being TRBD1 or TRBD2 (7 bases each). CDR1 SGHNT and CDR2 YENEEA come from the germline V gene. The CDR3 totals 15 residues. Trimming stripped 4 bases from V and 4 bases from J, with 14 bases between. DNA for the CDR3: TGTGCCAGCAGCTACAGGGGAGGGCCTTACAATGAGCAGTTCTTC. It translates to CASSYRGGPYNEQFF.

This clonotype was seen a few times. The chain links TRBV11-2 to TRBJ2-6; TRBD1 is a possible D gene (5 bases). V shed 1 base and J shed 0 bases, with 16 bases lying between them. This CDR3 has 19 residues. The germline gives CDR1 SGHAT, CDR2 FQNNGV. This CDR3 reads CASSLASGRASSGANVLTF. The CDR3 region has the DNA TGTGCCAGCAGCTTAGCCTCGGGCAGGGCAAGCTCTGGGGCCAACGTCCTGACTTTC.

This clonotype was detected many times. V gene TRBV7-2 combines with J gene TRBJ2-1; D uncertain. The CDR3 has 13 amino acids. V was pared by 3 bases and J by 10 bases, with 13 bases between. Per the germline V gene, CDR1 is SGHTA and CDR2 is FQGNSA. The CDR3 reads CASSFPGLREQFF. In DNA, the CDR3 is TGTGCCAGCAGCTTTCCAGGTCTTCGAGAGCAGTTCTTC. Full variable domain (rest looked up from reference TRBV7-2 and TRBJ2-1): GAGVSQSPSNKVTEKGKDVELRCDPISGHTALYWYRQSLGQGLEFLIYFQGNSAPDKSGLPSDRFSAERTGGSVSTLTIQRTQQEDSAVYLCASSFPGLREQFFGPGTRLTVL.

The chain combines TRBV7-9 with TRBJ2-7; D tentatively reads TRBD1 or TRBD2 (5 bases each). Per the germline V gene, CDR1 is SEHNR and CDR2 is FQNEAQ (reference sequence). Deletions cut 5 bases from V and 2 bases from J, with 16 bases between. The CDR3 is made up of 15 amino acids. For the CDR3, the DNA is TGTGCCAGCAGCAAACCCCGAGGGGACGCCTACGAGCAGTACTTC. This translates into CASSKPRGDAYEQYF. Combining the CDR3 with reference TRBV7-9 and TRBJ2-7 gives the whole variable domain DTGVSQNPRHKITKRGQNVTFRCDPISEHNRLYWYRQTLGQGPEFLTYFQNEAQLEKSRLLSDRFSAERPKGSFSTLEIQRTEQGDSAMYLCASSKPRGDAYEQYFGPGTRLTVT.

V and J are TRBV9 and TRBJ2-1; D is undetermined. The CDR3 consists of 12 residues. Between the trimmed V and J ends, which lost 0 bases and 6 bases, there was a span of 4 bases. CDR1 is SGDLS and CDR2 is YYNGEE in the germline V gene. CDR3 in amino acids: CASSVAPNEQFF. The CDR3 DNA is TGTGCCAGCAGCGTAGCCCCCAATGAGCAGTTCTTC.

The V call is TRBV7-6, the J call TRBJ2-1; D gene unclear. The CDR3 spans 16 residues. From germline, CDR1 is SGHVS and CDR2 FNYEAQ. V was clipped by 4 bases and J by 9 bases, with 22 bases between them. The chain's CDR3 is CASSSTSGGPLGEQFF. The CDR3 DNA follows: TGTGCCAGCAGCTCCACGTCCGGTGGGCCCCTAGGTGAGCAGTTCTTC.

This clonotype was counted only a few times. The chain couples TRBV7-2 to TRBJ1-1; D gene ambiguous. V gave up 3 bases and J gave up 4 bases, with 12 bases separating them. The CDR3 length is 14 residues. CDR1 and CDR2 from the germline V gene are SGHTA and FQGNSA. The CDR3 coding sequence is TGTGCCAGCAGCTTTTCGCCCGGGAGCACTGAAGCTTTCTTT. It yields the protein CASSFSPGSTEAFF.

The chain joins TRBV7-3 to TRBJ2-5, with D unclear. Germline-derived CDR1 and CDR2 are SGHTA and FQGTGA. Trimming pared 1 base from V and 3 bases from J, leaving 12 bases between. The CDR3 has 15 residues. CDR3 DNA: TGTGCCAGCAGCTTAAACCCGGGTAGGGAAGAGACCCAGTACTTC. Protein sequence: CASSLNPGREETQYF.

The rearrangement links TRBV7-9 to TRBJ1-1; TRBD1 is a possible D gene (5 bases). CDR3 length: 13 amino acids. The germline V gene has CDR1 SEHNR and CDR2 FQNEAQ (reference sequence). Trimming removed 5 bases from V and 4 bases from J, with 11 bases in between. Written as DNA, the CDR3 is TGTGCCAGCAGCCGACAGAAACCCACTGAAGCTTTCTTT. Its translation is CASSRQKPTEAFF.

The genes are TRBV20-1 and TRBJ2-7, with 16 bases fitting TRBD2. The germline V gene encodes CDR1 DFQATT and CDR2 SNEGSKA (reference sequence). Losses at the gene ends were 3 bases for V and 7 bases for J; bases not matched to a gene: 3. The CDR3 extends over 14 amino acids. This CDR3 is CSARSGLAGGEQYF. The DNA for the CDR3 is TGCAGTGCTAGGTCGGGACTAGCGGGAGGGGAGCAGTACTTC.

This clonotype was picked up a small number of times. The gene calls are TRBV5-1 and TRBJ1-6, with a possible D match to TRBD1 (5 bases). The CDR3 has 16 residues. V shed 2 bases and J shed 0 bases, with 9 bases lying between them. The germline V gene encodes CDR1 SGHRS and CDR2 YFSETQ. The CDR3: CASSFSGSSYNSPLHF. CDR3 coding DNA: TGCGCCAGCAGCTTCTCAGGGAGCTCCTATAATTCACCCCTCCACTTT.

This clonotype has only a few counts. The gene calls are TRBV6-1 and TRBJ2-1; tentatively, D is TRBD1 (6 bases). CDR3 size: 13 residues. V dropped 6 bases and J dropped 4 bases, with 10 bases sitting between them. CDR1 is MNHNS, CDR2 SASEGT, per germline. The CDR3 bases are TGTGCCAGCAGAAAGACAGGTTACAATGAGCAGTTCTTC. As protein: CASRKTGYNEQFF.

This clonotype occurred a few times. The chain uses TRBV28 and TRBJ1-1; maybe TRBD1 (6 bases). The CDR3 has 13 amino acids. V shed 8 bases and J shed 1 base, with 11 bases lying between them. Looked up from germline, CDR1 is MDHEN and CDR2 is SYDVKM. The CDR3 spells CASAVTGNTEAFF. As DNA, the CDR3 is TGTGCCAGCGCCGTGACAGGGAACACTGAAGCTTTCTTT.

This clonotype was counted a few times. This sequence joins TRBV28 and TRBJ1-5, with unresolved D. V was cut by 3 bases and J by 6 bases, with 21 bases left in between. CDR3 length: 17 residues. The germline CDR1 and CDR2 sequences are MDHEN and SYDVKM. The chain's CDR3 is CASSFRRTGYLGQPQHF. CDR3 DNA: TGTGCCAGCAGTTTTAGACGAACGGGGTATCTGGGTCAGCCCCAGCATTTT.

This rearrangement joins TRBV7-9 to TRBJ2-3; D not resolved. Germline V gene sequence: CDR1 SEHNR, CDR2 FQNEAQ (reference sequence). The CDR3 is made up of 17 amino acids. The V and J ends lost 4 bases and 0 bases respectively, with 17 bases between them. The CDR3, as DNA: TGTGCCAGCAGCTCCTTTTGGGCAGAGTCTAGCACAGATACGCAGTATTTT. Amino acid sequence: CASSSFWAESSTDTQYF.

The gene calls are TRBV7-8 and TRBJ2-1; D perhaps matches TRBD1 (6 bases). In germline, CDR1 is SGHVS, CDR2 FQNEAQ. The CDR3 is made up of 14 amino acids. V was trimmed by 5 bases and J by 7 bases, leaving 15 bases between them. The CDR3 sequence is CASSPGGWGNEQFF. The DNA for the CDR3 is TGTGCCAGCAGCCCTGGGGGCTGGGGGAATGAGCAGTTCTTC.

In its sample, this clonotype was seen once. CDR3 sequence: CASSLDPLGQFF. For the CDR3, the DNA is TGTGCCAGCAGCCTTGACCCGTTGGGGCAGTTCTTC. This chain uses TRBV7-9 with TRBJ2-1; no clear D. V gave up 5 bases and J gave up 12 bases, with 14 bases separating them. Germline assignment: CDR1 SEHNR and CDR2 FQNEAQ (reference sequence). The CDR3 extends over 12 amino acids.

This clonotype occurred a few times. This chain connects TRBV6-2 or TRBV6-3 to TRBJ2-7, with 8 bases aligning to TRBD1. V shed 5 bases and J 7 bases; nucleotides not matched to a gene: 13. Germline CDR1 reads MNHEY; CDR2 reads SVGEGT. The CDR3 sequence is 15 residues long. As DNA, the CDR3 is TGTGCCAGCAGTCCAACGTGGACAGGGTCGAGGGAGCAGTACTTC. As protein: CASSPTWTGSREQYF.